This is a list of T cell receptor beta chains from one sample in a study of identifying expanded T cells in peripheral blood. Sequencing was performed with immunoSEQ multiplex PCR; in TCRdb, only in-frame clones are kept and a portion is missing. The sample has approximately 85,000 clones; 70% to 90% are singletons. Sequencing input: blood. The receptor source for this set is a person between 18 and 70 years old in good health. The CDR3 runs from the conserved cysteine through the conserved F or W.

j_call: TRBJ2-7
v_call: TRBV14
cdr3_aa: CASSQDGRGSEQYF

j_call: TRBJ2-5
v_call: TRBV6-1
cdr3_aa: CASSEGPTGRETQYF

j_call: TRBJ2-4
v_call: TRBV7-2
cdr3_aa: CASGSGRAGSKNIQYF

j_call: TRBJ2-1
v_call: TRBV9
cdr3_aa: CASSDRTGTTSGNEQFF

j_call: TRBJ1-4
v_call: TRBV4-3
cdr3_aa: CASSPGKGPLANEKLFF

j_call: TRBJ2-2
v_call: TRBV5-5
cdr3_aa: CASSLFSWIGGTTFGGELFF

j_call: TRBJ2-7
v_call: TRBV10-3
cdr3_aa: CAISETQWGGQIDYEQYF

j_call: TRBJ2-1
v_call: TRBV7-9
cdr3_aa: CASSPERLAGGPANEQFF

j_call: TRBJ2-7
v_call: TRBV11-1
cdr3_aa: CASSFSEQGPYEQYF

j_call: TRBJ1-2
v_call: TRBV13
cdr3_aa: CASSLERGGLSYGYTF

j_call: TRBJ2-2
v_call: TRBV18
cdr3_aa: CASSRQEYTGELFF

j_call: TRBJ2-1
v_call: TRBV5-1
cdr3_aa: CASSPRGDYNEQFF

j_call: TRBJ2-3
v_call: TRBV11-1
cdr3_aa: CASTQGNGAVGTQYF

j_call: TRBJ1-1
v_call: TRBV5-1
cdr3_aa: CASSERQGANLEAFF

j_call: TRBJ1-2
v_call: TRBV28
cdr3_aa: CASSLALGRGNYGYTF

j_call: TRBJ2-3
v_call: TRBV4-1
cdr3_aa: CASSQEGTSGDTQYF

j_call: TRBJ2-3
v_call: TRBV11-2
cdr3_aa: CASRRAGSGGTDTQYF

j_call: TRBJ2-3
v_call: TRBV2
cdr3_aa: CASSVTLLGTQYF

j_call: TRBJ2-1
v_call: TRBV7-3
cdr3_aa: CASSSRTGGVDEQFF

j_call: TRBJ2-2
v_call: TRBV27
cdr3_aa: CASSWSTGELFF

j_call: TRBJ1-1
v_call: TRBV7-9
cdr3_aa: CASSLDNTEAFF

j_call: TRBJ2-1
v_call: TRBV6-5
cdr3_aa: CASRPGTDNEQFF

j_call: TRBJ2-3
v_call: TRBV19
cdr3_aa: CASSIGLVAGGDTQYF

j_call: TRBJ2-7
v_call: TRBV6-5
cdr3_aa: CASSYSSDTYEQYF

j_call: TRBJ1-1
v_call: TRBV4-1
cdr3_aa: CASSPGQGASVNTEAFF

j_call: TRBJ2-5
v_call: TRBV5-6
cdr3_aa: CASSFGAGVAGTQYF

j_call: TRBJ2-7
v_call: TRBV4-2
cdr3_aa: CASAYEREMENEQYF

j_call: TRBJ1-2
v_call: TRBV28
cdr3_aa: CASLQGAPYGYTF

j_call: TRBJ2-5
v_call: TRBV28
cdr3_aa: CATRTGGRETQYF

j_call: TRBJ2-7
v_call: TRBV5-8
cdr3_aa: CASSFDDSYEQYF

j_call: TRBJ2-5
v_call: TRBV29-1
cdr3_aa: CSVEGGFQLGETQYF

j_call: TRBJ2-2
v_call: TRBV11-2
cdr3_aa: CASSLAGGTGELFF

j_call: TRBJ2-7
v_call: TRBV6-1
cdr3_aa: CASSAPLGQVGYEQYF

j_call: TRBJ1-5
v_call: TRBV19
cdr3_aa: CASSTSGTGGTQPQHF

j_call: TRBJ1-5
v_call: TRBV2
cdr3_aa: CASSDPSGPSNQPQHF

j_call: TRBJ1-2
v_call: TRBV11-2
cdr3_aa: CASSQSRSNYGYTF

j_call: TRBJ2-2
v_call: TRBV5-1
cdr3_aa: CASSLEGMRSGELFF

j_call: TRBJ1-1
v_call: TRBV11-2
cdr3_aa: CASSFEGLGTEAFF

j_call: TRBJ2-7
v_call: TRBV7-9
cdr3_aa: CASSLGGQAGREQYF

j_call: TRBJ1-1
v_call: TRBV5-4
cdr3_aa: CASSPRDREGAFF

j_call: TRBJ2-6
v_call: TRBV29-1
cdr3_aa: CSVATGSSGANVLTF

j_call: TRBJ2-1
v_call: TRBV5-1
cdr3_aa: CASSLQAPGTTSYNEQFF

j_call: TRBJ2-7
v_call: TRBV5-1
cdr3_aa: CASSLGLAGDHEQYF

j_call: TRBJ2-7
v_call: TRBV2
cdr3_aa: CASSEADRSTYEQYF

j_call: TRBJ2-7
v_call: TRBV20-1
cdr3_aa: CSATGGSPQYF

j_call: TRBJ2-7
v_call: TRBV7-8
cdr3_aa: CASSLGQNYEQYF

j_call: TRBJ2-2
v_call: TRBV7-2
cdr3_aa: CASSPGLVSFSGELFF